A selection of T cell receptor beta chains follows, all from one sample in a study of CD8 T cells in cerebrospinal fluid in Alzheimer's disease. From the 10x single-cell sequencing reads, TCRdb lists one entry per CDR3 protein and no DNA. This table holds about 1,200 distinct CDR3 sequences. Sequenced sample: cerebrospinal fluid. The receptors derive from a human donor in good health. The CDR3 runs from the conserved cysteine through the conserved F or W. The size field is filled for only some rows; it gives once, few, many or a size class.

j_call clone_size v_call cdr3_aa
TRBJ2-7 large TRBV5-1 CASSAYREAAYEQYF
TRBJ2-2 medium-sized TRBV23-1 CASSQSEATNTGELFF
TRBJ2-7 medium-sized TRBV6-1 CASSEEGTASYEQYF
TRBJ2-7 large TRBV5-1 CASSRTGGDGEQYF
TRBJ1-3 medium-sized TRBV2 CASSERTGSGNTIYF
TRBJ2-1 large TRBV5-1 CASSLGQPPGNEQFF
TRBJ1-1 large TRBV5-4 CASSYDMNTEAFF
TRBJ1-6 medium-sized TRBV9 CASSVDGGMSSYNSPLHF
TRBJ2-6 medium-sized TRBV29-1 CSVEVGTGANVLTF
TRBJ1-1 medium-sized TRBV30 CAWSALGSTEAFF
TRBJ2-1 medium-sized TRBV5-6 CASSFGGGGNEQFF
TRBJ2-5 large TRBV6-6 CASSYSMLGQETQYF
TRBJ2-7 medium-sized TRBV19 CASSRGQGVNEQYF
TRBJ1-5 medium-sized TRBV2 CASSRTHLSQPQHF
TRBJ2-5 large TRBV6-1 CASSEARAGVETQYF
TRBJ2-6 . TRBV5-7 CASRLQGSGANVLTF
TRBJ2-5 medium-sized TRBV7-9 CASSPRDRLVETQYF
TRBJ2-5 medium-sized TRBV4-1 CASSQDLGGLETQYF